The source of this T cell receptor (beta chain) is a study of beta chain features in type 1 diabetes. Study overall: Sorted cells, roughly 100,000,000 in number, were examined across all samples.

Study-wide results and limits: There was no resolution here of whether HLA type influences TCRB rearrangement. For patients and controls alike, PCR might favor shorter templates to the same degree.

Expressed TCRB transcripts were sequenced because the isolated RNA had all been reverse transcribed beforehand. Produced via immunoSEQ multiplex PCR; TCRdb's table is partial and in-frame only. The profile shows about 150,000 clones, 11% of them singletons. CDR3 length: 15 amino acids. Looked up from germline, CDR1 is SGHTA and CDR2 is FQGNSA. The V segment lost 5 bases and the J segment 3 bases; nucleotides outside the gene matches: 10. This clone was observed a handful of times. What it recognizes is unknown. The source of this sequence is a man aged 18 to 30 in good health. The chain uses TRBV7-2 and TRBJ2-7; 7 nucleotides line up with TRBD2. Source material: central memory CD4+ T cells from blood. The CDR3: CASSRGSSGLYEQYF. Written as DNA, the CDR3 is TGTGCCAGCAGCCGCGGTAGTAGCGGGCTCTACGAGCAGTACTTC.